This passage covers 9 T cell receptor beta chains from one sample sequenced in a study of T cell responses to AZD1222 COVID-19 vaccine. Repertoires were generated with immunoSEQ multiplex PCR, while TCRdb's copy carries only in-frame clones and drops some. The table records tens of thousands of clones, roughly nine tenths of them present only once. Source: peripheral blood, taken on day 0 of AZD1222 vaccination. The origin of the receptors is an adult in good health.

This chain connects TRBV19 to TRBJ1-1; D is possibly TRBD1 (5 bases). V was clipped by 8 bases and J by 3 bases, with 16 bases between them. This CDR3 region has 14 residues. CDR1 and CDR2 from the germline V gene are LNHDA and SQIVND (reference sequence). CDR3 in DNA: TGTGCCAGTGTGGGGACGGCGGCGGACACTGAAGCTTTCTTT. Encoded protein: CASVGTAADTEAFF.

The chain couples TRBV9 to TRBJ1-1, with 8 bases matching TRBD1. J lost 0 bases, V lost 7 bases, and 5 bases had no gene match. CDR1 SGDLS and CDR2 YYNGEE come from the germline V gene. CDR3 length equals 14 residues. CDR3: CASGGQGMNTEAFF. CDR3 coding DNA: TGTGCCAGCGGAGGACAGGGCATGAACACTGAAGCTTTCTTT.

The rearrangement links TRBV9 to TRBJ1-2; D is perhaps TRBD1 (6 bases). Germline CDR1 reads SGDLS; CDR2 reads YYNGEE. This CDR3 region has 16 residues. With 4 bases removed from V and 2 bases from J, the gap between germline ends came to 18 bases. For the CDR3, the DNA is TGTGCCAGCAGCAGCACGCTGACCGGACAGAACTATGGCTACACCTTC. Translation: CASSSTLTGQNYGYTF.

The V gene is TRBV9, the J gene TRBJ1-2; possibly TRBD1 for D (5 bases). CDR1 and CDR2 (germline): SGDLS, YYNGEE. The CDR3 runs 13 residues. Trimming removed 3 bases from V and 12 bases from J, with 18 bases in between. The CDR3 bases are TGTGCCAGCAGCGGCACCGGGACGATGGGAAACACCTTC. It encodes CASSGTGTMGNTF.

The chain carries TRBV6-4 and TRBJ2-2; D ambiguous. Trimming took off 7 bases at V and 1 base at J, with 10 bases between the two ends. In germline, CDR1 is MRHNA, CDR2 SNTAGT. The CDR3 has 14 residues. The CDR3 coding sequence is TGTGCCAGCACCGCGGACCAGAACACCGGGGAGCTGTTTTTT. Translation gives CASTADQNTGELFF.

The rearrangement uses TRBV3-1 (or the pseudogene TRBV3-2) and TRBJ1-5; D perhaps matches TRBD1 (6 bases). V was cut by 0 bases and J by 4 bases, with 22 bases left in between. CDR3 size: 19 residues. Germline V lookup: CDR1 LGHDT, CDR2 YNNKEL (reference sequence). The CDR3 spells CASSQDGNKHTGQNQPQHF. CDR3 in DNA: TGTGCCAGCAGCCAAGATGGGAACAAGCACACAGGGCAAAATCAGCCCCAGCATTTT.

The CDR3 is CASSPGPNTEAFF. The DNA for the CDR3 is TGTGCCAGCAGCCCTGGCCCAAACACTGAAGCTTTCTTT. This sequence joins TRBV7-9 and TRBJ1-1; D gene ambiguous. Germline CDR1 and CDR2: SEHNR and FQNEAQ (reference sequence). The CDR3 totals 13 residues. Trimming stripped 5 bases from V and 2 bases from J, with 9 bases between.

The chain combines TRBV20-1 with TRBJ1-1; 8 bases fit TRBD1. The CDR3 length is 11 residues. With V trimmed by 7 bases and J by 9 bases, 7 bases remained unmatched. Germline V gene sequence: CDR1 DFQATT, CDR2 SNEGSKA (reference sequence). The CDR3 sequence is CSGQTGDKAFF. For the CDR3, the DNA is TGCAGTGGGCAGACAGGGGACAAAGCTTTCTTT.

The gene calls are TRBV30 and TRBJ1-1; a possible D gene is TRBD1 (6 bases). The CDR3 loop spans 16 amino acids. The germline gives CDR1 GTSNPN, CDR2 SVGIG (reference sequence). Trimming left V 3 bases short and J 2 bases short, with 19 bases between. The CDR3, as DNA: TGTGCCTGGAGCATGCCTCAGGGGAGCCGAAACACTGAAGCTTTCTTT. It translates to CAWSMPQGSRNTEAFF.